This T cell receptor beta chain was sequenced during a study of CD8 T cells in Susac syndrome. Blood CD8+ and CD4+ T cells underwent high-throughput TCR beta sequencing. CD8+ and CD4+ T cells were negatively isolated; TEMRA cells were FACS-enriched. As regards this clonotype: Its antigen remains unknown.

Germline CDR1 MDHEN, CDR2 SYDVKM. This CDR3 has 16 amino acids. The J segment lost 0 bases and the V segment lost 8 bases, leaving 11 bases of the junction unmatched. cDNA came from approximately 0.5 to 1 ug RNA primed by random hexamers. The amplification used immunoSEQ multiplex PCR on TCR beta CDR3; it spanned 54 Vbeta and 13 Jbeta. TCRdb reprocessed the immunoSEQ multiplex PCR reads with MiXCR, giving one entry per CDR3 protein. The sample records approximately 150,000 distinct CDR3 sequences, approximately 90% being singletons. Study-wide results and limits: Individuals included in the TCR sequencing and HLA analysis were acknowledged by the study to be relatively few in number.

Input material: CD4+ T cells from PBMCs. The rearrangement links TRBV28 to TRBJ1-2, with TRBD1 matching over 8 bases. This receptor was taken from a human donor in good health. CDR3 DNA sequence: TGTGCCAGCCTCACAGGGGGGCGAAAGTCTAACTATGGCTACACCTTC. It specifies CASLTGGRKSNYGYTF.